These T cell receptor beta chains were read from a single sample in a study of shared clonotypes between healthy human individuals. Some clones are missing from TCRdb's copy, which holds only in-frame ones; the method was immunoSEQ multiplex PCR. The table has about 980,000 clones, 70% to 85% seen once. Sequenced: memory CD4+ T cells sorted from blood. Receptors originate from a man between 18 and 29 years old in good health. Both conserved end residues are part of each CDR3. The D gene is left open where the match is weak. Clone size is stated in some rows and not others, as once, few, many or a class when expanded.

J: TRBJ2-1; length: 12; size: -; D: -; V: TRBV7-3; CDR3: CASSTDWGEQFF; DNA: TGTGCCAGCAGCACTGACTGGGGTGAGCAGTTCTTC
J: TRBJ2-1; length: 15; size: -; D: -; V: TRBV5-6; CDR3: CASSLADSSYNEQFF; DNA: TGTGCCAGCAGCTTGGCCGATAGCTCCTACAATGAGCAGTTCTTC
J: TRBJ2-7; length: 15; size: -; D: -; V: TRBV5-4; CDR3: CASSLAPTVSYEQYF; DNA: TGTGCCAGCAGCTTAGCCCCGACAGTCTCCTACGAGCAGTACTTC
J: TRBJ2-3; length: 13; size: many; D: -; V: TRBV7-9; CDR3: CASSRERTDTQYF; DNA: TGTGCCAGCAGCCGAGAACGAACAGATACGCAGTATTTT
J: TRBJ2-7; length: 16; size: -; D: -; V: TRBV13; CDR3: CASSLYLGADSYEQYF; DNA: TGTGCCAGCAGCTTATACCTCGGGGCGGATTCCTACGAGCAGTACTTC
J: TRBJ2-3; length: 15; size: -; D: -; V: TRBV5-1; CDR3: CASSRTSSGTDTQYF; DNA: TGCGCCAGCAGCCGGACGAGCAGTGGCACAGATACGCAGTATTTT
J: TRBJ2-7; length: 14; size: -; D: TRBD2; V: TRBV7-2; CDR3: CASSPGRGRNEQYF; DNA: TGTGCCAGCAGCCCGGGGCGGGGGAGGAACGAGCAGTACTTC
J: TRBJ2-1; length: 15; size: -; D: TRBD2; V: TRBV5-4; CDR3: CASSLVAGGYNEQFF; DNA: TGTGCCAGCAGCTTGGTAGCGGGAGGCTACAATGAGCAGTTCTTC
J: TRBJ1-3; length: 13; size: -; D: -; V: TRBV6-1; CDR3: CASRPAGGNTIYF; DNA: TGTGCCAGCAGGCCAGCAGGTGGAAACACCATATATTTT
J: TRBJ2-7; length: 15; size: -; D: TRBD2; V: TRBV6-5; CDR3: CASRRGGSGNYEQYF; DNA: TGTGCCAGCAGGCGGGGGGGTAGCGGTAACTACGAGCAGTACTTC
J: TRBJ2-7; length: 15; size: -; D: TRBD2; V: TRBV18; CDR3: CASSFTPGTTYEQYF; DNA: TGTGCCAGCTCTTTTACCCCCGGGACTACCTACGAGCAGTACTTC